This TCR beta chain was recorded in a study of blood T cell repertoires in COVID-19. Participants' own reports of clinical history determined their cohort assignment. Libraries were prepared by immunoSEQ multiplex PCR; TCRdb keeps only in-frame clonotypes and omits some of them. This repertoire shows more than 200,000 clones, 65% to 85% found once; its top ten account for 4.3%. CDR1 and CDR2 from the germline V gene are SGDLS and YYNGEE. The CDR3 is 15 amino acids. V was pared by 1 base and J by 7 bases, with 9 bases of the junction left unmatched. The sample comprised PBMCs or T cells enriched from blood (not recorded which). This sequence was found in a man younger than 40 with acute COVID-19. This sequence joins TRBV9 and TRBJ1-2, with TRBD1 identical over 8 bases. The CDR3 loop reads CASSVTAGGAGGYTF. CDR3 DNA: TGTGCCAGCAGCGTAACAGCAGGGGGCGCGGGTGGCTACACCTTC.